A single sample gave rise to the 9 T cell receptor beta chains below, sequenced in a study of blood T cell repertoires in COVID-19. The table came from immunoSEQ multiplex PCR; TCRdb's copy has only in-frame clones and leaves some out. The sample contains under 300,000 clones, 88% of which appear only once. The sample consisted of PBMCs or T cells enriched from blood (not recorded which). These receptors all stem from a woman in her twenties or thirties who had recovered from COVID-19.

The J gene is TRBJ2-1, the V gene TRBV29-1; 11 nucleotides agree with TRBD2. The CDR3 contains 17 residues. Germline V CDR1 and CDR2: SQVTM, ANQGSEA. V lost 6 bases and J lost 0; bases outside the gene matches: 10. The CDR3 protein is CSVETLAGANSYNEQFF. In DNA form, the CDR3 reads TGCAGCGTCGAAACACTAGCGGGGGCGAACTCCTACAATGAGCAGTTCTTC.

The rearrangement uses TRBV5-1 and TRBJ1-1; a weak D match, TRBD1 (6 bases). Trimming removed 5 bases from V and 9 bases from J, with 20 bases in between. Germline V lookup: CDR1 SGHRS, CDR2 YFSETQ. There are 14 residues in the CDR3. In DNA, the CDR3 is TGCGCCAGCAGTGTTGGGAACAGGGCGGAGCAAGCTTTCTTT. It is translated as CASSVGNRAEQAFF.

The chain is built from TRBV11-2 and TRBJ1-3; 7 nucleotides agree with TRBD1. With 6 bases clipped from V and 4 bases from J, the junction kept 9 bases outside the gene matches. CDR3 size: 15 residues. From germline, CDR1 is SGHAT and CDR2 FQNNGV. The CDR3 is CASSQDRVSGNTIYF. In DNA, the CDR3 is TGTGCCAGCAGTCAAGACAGGGTTTCGGGAAACACCATATATTTT. Combining the CDR3 with reference TRBV11-2 and TRBJ1-3 gives the whole variable domain EAGVAQSPRYKIIEKRQSVAFWCNPISGHATLYWYQQILGQGPKLLIQFQNNGVVDDSQLPKDRFSAERLKGVDSTLKIQPAKLEDSAVYLCASSQDRVSGNTIYFGEGSWLTVV.

J is TRBJ2-5 and V is TRBV12-3 or TRBV12-4; TRBD1 might be the D (5 bases). The CDR3 runs to 13 residues. V lost 3 bases and J lost 5, with 10 bases in between. As DNA, the CDR3 is TGTGCCAGCAGTTTTTCTAGGGGTGAGACCCAGTACTTC. It codes for CASSFSRGETQYF.

The chain joins TRBV20-1 to TRBJ1-1, with D unclear. The V gene lost 5 bases and the J gene lost 7 bases, with 8 bases spanning the gap. CDR1 is DFQATT and CDR2 is SNEGSKA in the germline V gene (reference sequence). The CDR3 sequence is 10 residues long. The CDR3 DNA reads as TGCAGTGCTGGCCGGGGTGAAGCTTTCTTT. Amino acid sequence: CSAGRGEAFF.

The CDR3 coding sequence is TGTGCCAGCAGTTACCCGACTAGCTCCTACAATGAGCAGTTCTTC. The encoded protein is CASSYPTSSYNEQFF. V is TRBV6-6 and J is TRBJ2-1, with a tentative D call TRBD2 (6 bases). CDR1 and CDR2 (germline): MNHNY, SVGAGI (reference sequence). The length of the CDR3 is 15 residues. V was shortened by 2 bases and J by 0 bases, with 8 bases between the two germline ends.

CDR3 in DNA: TGTGCCAGCAGCGCCGAGGACAACTCTGGAAACACCATATATTTT. Residues: CASSAEDNSGNTIYF. The rearrangement links TRBV5-8 to TRBJ1-3; tentative D call: TRBD1 (5 bases). V was trimmed by 4 bases and J by 0 bases, leaving 11 bases between them. In germline, CDR1 is SGHTS, CDR2 YDEGEE. The CDR3 is 15 residues long.

The chain recombines TRBV7-2 with TRBJ1-2; D gene unclear. Germline V gene lookup returns CDR1 SGHTA and CDR2 FQGNSA. The CDR3 is 15 residues long. V was cut by 5 bases and J by 2 bases, with 15 bases left in between. In DNA, the CDR3 is TGTGCCAGCAGCCTCCTCAGAAGTATCAACTATGGCTACACCTTC. Translated, it gives CASSLLRSINYGYTF.

This chain joins TRBV5-1 and TRBJ1-1, with TRBD1 identical over 7 bases. The germline V gene encodes CDR1 SGHRS and CDR2 YFSETQ. V was pared by 4 bases and J by 2 bases, with 8 bases of the junction left unmatched. The CDR3 sequence is 15 residues long. The CDR3 DNA sequence: TGCGCCAGCAGCCGTCAGACAGGGACCAACACTGAAGCTTTCTTT. It specifies CASSRQTGTNTEAFF.